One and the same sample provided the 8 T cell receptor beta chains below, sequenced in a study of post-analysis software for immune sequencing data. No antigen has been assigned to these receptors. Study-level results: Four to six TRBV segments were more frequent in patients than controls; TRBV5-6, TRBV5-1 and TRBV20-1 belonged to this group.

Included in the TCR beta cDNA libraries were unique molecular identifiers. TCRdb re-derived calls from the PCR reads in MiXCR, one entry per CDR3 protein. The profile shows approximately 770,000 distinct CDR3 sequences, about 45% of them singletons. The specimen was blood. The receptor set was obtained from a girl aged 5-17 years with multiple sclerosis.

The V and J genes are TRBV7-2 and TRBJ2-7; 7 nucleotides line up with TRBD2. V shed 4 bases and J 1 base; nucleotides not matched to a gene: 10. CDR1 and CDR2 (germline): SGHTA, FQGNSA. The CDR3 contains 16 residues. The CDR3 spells CASSWGFGAGSYEQYF. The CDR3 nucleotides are TGTGCCAGCAGCTGGGGTTTCGGAGCGGGATCCTACGAGCAGTACTTC.

The CDR3, as DNA: TGCGCCAGCAGCCAAGAGGCAGGGGGCAGAAGCAATCAGCCCCAGCATTTT. Encoded protein: CASSQEAGGRSNQPQHF. V and J are TRBV4-1 and TRBJ1-5; 8 bases are a match to TRBD1. Germline V gene lookup returns CDR1 MGHRA and CDR2 YSYEKL. V was clipped by 0 bases and J by 1 base; unmatched bases: 5. The CDR3 consists of 17 residues.

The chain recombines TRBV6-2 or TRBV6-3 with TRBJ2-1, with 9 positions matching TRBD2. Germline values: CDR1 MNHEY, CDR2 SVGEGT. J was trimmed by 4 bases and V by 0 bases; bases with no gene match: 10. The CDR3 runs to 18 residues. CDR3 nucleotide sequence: TGTGCCAGCAGTTACTCGATTATGGGCGGGAGGGGATACAATGAGCAGTTCTTC. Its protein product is CASSYSIMGGRGYNEQFF.

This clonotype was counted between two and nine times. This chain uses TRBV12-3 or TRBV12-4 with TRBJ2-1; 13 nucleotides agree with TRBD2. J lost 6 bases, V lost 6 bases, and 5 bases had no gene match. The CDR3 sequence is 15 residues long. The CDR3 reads CASRGLAGAGNEQFF. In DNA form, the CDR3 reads TGTGCCAGCAGAGGACTAGCGGGAGCAGGCAATGAGCAGTTCTTC.

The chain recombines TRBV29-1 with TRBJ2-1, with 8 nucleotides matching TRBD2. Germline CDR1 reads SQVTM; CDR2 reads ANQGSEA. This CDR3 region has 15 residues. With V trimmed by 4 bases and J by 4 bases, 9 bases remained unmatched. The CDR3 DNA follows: TGCAGCGTTGTGGTCGCGGGGGGTTTTTACAATGAGCAGTTCTTC. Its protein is CSVVVAGGFYNEQFF.

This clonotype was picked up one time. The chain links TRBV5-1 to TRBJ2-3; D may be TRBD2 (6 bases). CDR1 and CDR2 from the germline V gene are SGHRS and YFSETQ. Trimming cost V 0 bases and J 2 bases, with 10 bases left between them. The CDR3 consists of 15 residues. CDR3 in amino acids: CASSLEGLNTDTQYF. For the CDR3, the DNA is TGCGCCAGCAGCTTGGAGGGACTCAACACAGATACGCAGTATTTT.

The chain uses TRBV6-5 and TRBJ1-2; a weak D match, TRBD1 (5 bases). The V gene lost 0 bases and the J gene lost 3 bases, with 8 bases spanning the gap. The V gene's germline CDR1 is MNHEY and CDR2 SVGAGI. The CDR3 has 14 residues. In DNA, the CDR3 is TGTGCCAGCAGTTACTCCTGGGACGACTATGGCTACACCTTC. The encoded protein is CASSYSWDDYGYTF.

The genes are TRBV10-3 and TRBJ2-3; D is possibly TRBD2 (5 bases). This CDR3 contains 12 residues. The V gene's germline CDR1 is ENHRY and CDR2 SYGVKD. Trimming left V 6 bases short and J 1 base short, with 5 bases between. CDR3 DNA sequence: TGTGCCATCAGGGAGGGCACAGATACGCAGTATTTT. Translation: CAIREGTDTQYF.